This T cell receptor beta chain emerged from a study of tumor and adjacent non-tumor tissue in lung cancer. For the study at large: Samples averaged about 4.17 million productive TCRbeta reads each. Study findings and constraints: Tumor TCR diversity, when higher, was linked to shorter survival. Tumor repertoires had a smaller top 100 clone share than normal lung. Tumor tissue had significantly higher TCR diversity than normal lung.

This sample's RNA came from whole unsorted tissue. The CDR3 is made up of 15 amino acids. CDR1 SGHAT and CDR2 FQNNGV come from the germline V gene. Details on this clonotype: Antigen unknown. One end of the junction fails to match germline, which may point to a read error.

A modified ARM-PCR protocol with three rounds of nested PCR amplified TCRbeta. TCRdb re-called the multiplex PCR reads with MiXCR, one entry per CDR3 protein. This table holds under 250,000 distinct CDR3 sequences, about 71% found once. This sequence was found in a man aged 55-75 years with non-small cell lung cancer. This chain uses TRBV11-2 with TRBJ2-1, with unresolved D. The specimen sequenced was lung tumor tissue. The CDR3 region has the DNA TGTGTCTGCAGCCTCCGTCCAAGCTCCTACATTGAGCAGTTCTTC. Translation gives CVCSLRPSSYIEQFF.